One T cell receptor (beta chain) is described in this entry. What it recognizes is unknown. Germline V gene lookup returns CDR1 LNHNV and CDR2 YYDKDF (reference sequence). The V gene end was trimmed by 0 bases and the J gene end by 2 bases; junction bases not matched to a gene: 1. The CDR3 covers 15 residues. The data were produced by immunoSEQ multiplex PCR, yet TCRdb's version contains in-frame clones alone and is incomplete. The table records 100,000 to 150,000 clones, approximately 89% of them present only once. The entry originates in a study of cytomegalovirus exposure and HLA in healthy donors. Study-wide points: Associated with cytomegalovirus, according to the listing, were 150 to 200 TCR beta chains. That first-cohort TCR clusters tended to co-occur in the 90 to 150 validation repertoires was found in a later analysis. The dataset shows that most TCR sequences were rare, while some public TCRs occurred in many donors.

The validation cohort, a group of 120 subjects, included the donors and was separate from the approximately 650-subject first cohort. This chain joins TRBV15 and TRBJ2-7; 10 positions agree with TRBD1. Material: PBMCs. This receptor was obtained from a woman aged 18-35 years in good health and CMV-seronegative. CDR3 sequence reads: CATSREDRGAYEQYF. The CDR3 DNA follows: TGTGCCACCAGCAGAGAGGACAGGGGGGCCTACGAGCAGTACTTC.